A selection of T cell receptor beta chains follows, all from one sample in a study of CD8+ T cells in alopecia areata. Generated by immunoSEQ multiplex PCR, the TCRdb table keeps only in-frame clones and is missing some. In the table there are approximately 100,000 clones, 35% to 45% of which are singletons. The sequenced sample was CD4+ T cells sorted from blood. The receptor source for this set is a human donor with alopecia areata. CDR3s include the opening cysteine and the closing phenylalanine or tryptophan. A D gene is named only where the DNA matches it firmly. Clone size is given for some rows only: seen once, a few or many times, or a class if the clone is expanded.

d_gene: -; j_gene: TRBJ2-7; v_gene: TRBV28; abundance: -; CDR3aa: CASGLSVGLPYEQYF; CDR3nt: TGTGCCAGCGGACTCTCGGTGGGGCTTCCCTACGAGCAGTACTTC
d_gene: -; j_gene: TRBJ2-7; v_gene: TRBV7-9; abundance: -; CDR3aa: CASSSSGNTYEQYF; CDR3nt: TGTGCCAGCAGCTCGAGCGGCAACACCTACGAGCAGTACTTC
d_gene: -; j_gene: TRBJ1-5; v_gene: TRBV23-1; abundance: -; CDR3aa: CASSHPDSTNQPQHF; CDR3nt: TGCGCCAGCAGTCATCCTGACAGTACCAATCAGCCCCAGCATTTT
d_gene: TRBD1; j_gene: TRBJ1-4; v_gene: TRBV29-1; abundance: once; CDR3aa: CSVAQGAAEKLFF; CDR3nt: TGCAGCGTTGCACAGGGGGCCGCAGAAAAACTGTTTTTT
d_gene: TRBD2; j_gene: TRBJ2-2; v_gene: TRBV29-1; abundance: -; CDR3aa: CSALAGGRTGELFF; CDR3nt: TGCAGCGCCTTAGCGGGAGGGCGGACCGGGGAGCTGTTTTTT
d_gene: -; j_gene: TRBJ2-1; v_gene: TRBV7-2; abundance: many; CDR3aa: CASSGGVSGDEQFF; CDR3nt: TGTGCCAGCAGCGGAGGGGTCTCGGGTGATGAGCAGTTCTTC
d_gene: -; j_gene: TRBJ1-1; v_gene: TRBV6-6; abundance: -; CDR3aa: CASSYRDTEAFF; CDR3nt: TGTGCCAGCAGCTACCGGGACACTGAAGCTTTCTTT
d_gene: -; j_gene: TRBJ2-2; v_gene: TRBV29-1; abundance: few; CDR3aa: CSVEGLTGELFF; CDR3nt: TGCAGCGTTGAAGGGTTGACCGGGGAGCTGTTTTTT
d_gene: -; j_gene: TRBJ1-5; v_gene: TRBV19; abundance: -; CDR3aa: CASSQTATSQPQHF; CDR3nt: TGTGCCAGTAGTCAGACCGCGACAAGCCAGCCCCAGCATTTT
d_gene: -; j_gene: TRBJ2-1; v_gene: TRBV4-3; abundance: -; CDR3aa: CASSQDRDNEQFF; CDR3nt: TGCGCCAGCAGCCAGGACAGAGACAATGAGCAGTTCTTC
d_gene: -; j_gene: TRBJ2-2; v_gene: TRBV30; abundance: -; CDR3aa: CAWSVGMAGELFF; CDR3nt: TGTGCCTGGAGTGTTGGTATGGCCGGGGAGCTGTTTTTT
d_gene: TRBD2; j_gene: TRBJ2-5; v_gene: TRBV29-1; abundance: -; CDR3aa: CSAGEGRETQYF; CDR3nt: TGCAGCGCCGGGGAGGGCCGAGAGACCCAGTACTTC
d_gene: -; j_gene: TRBJ2-6; v_gene: TRBV28; abundance: -; CDR3aa: CASSFRGSGANVLTF; CDR3nt: TGTGCCAGCAGTTTTCGGGGGTCTGGGGCCAACGTCCTGACTTTC
d_gene: -; j_gene: TRBJ2-7; v_gene: TRBV2; abundance: -; CDR3aa: CASSEGGYEQYF; CDR3nt: TGTGCCAGCAGTGAAGGCGGGTACGAGCAGTACTTC
d_gene: -; j_gene: TRBJ2-1; v_gene: TRBV29-1; abundance: -; CDR3aa: CSVEGAEFLNEQFF; CDR3nt: TGCAGCGTTGAAGGTGCCGAGTTTCTCAATGAGCAGTTCTTC
d_gene: -; j_gene: TRBJ1-2; v_gene: TRBV16; abundance: few; CDR3aa: CASSQPRGYGYTF; CDR3nt: TGTGCCAGCAGCCAACCTCGAGGCTATGGCTACACCTTC
d_gene: -; j_gene: TRBJ1-4; v_gene: TRBV30; abundance: few; CDR3aa: CAWSGSSGTLWEKLFF; CDR3nt: TGTGCCTGGAGTGGATCGTCCGGCACACTTTGGGAAAAACTGTTTTTT
d_gene: -; j_gene: TRBJ2-5; v_gene: TRBV2; abundance: -; CDR3aa: CASSRGTEETQYF; CDR3nt: TGTGCCAGCAGCCGGGGAACAGAAGAGACCCAGTACTTC
d_gene: TRBD1; j_gene: TRBJ2-3; v_gene: TRBV14; abundance: few; CDR3aa: CASSQGYRDSLTDTQYF; CDR3nt: TGTGCCAGCAGCCAAGGATACCGGGACAGCCTAACAGATACGCAGTATTTT
d_gene: TRBD1; j_gene: TRBJ1-2; v_gene: TRBV5-1; abundance: few; CDR3aa: CATGLTGGMNGYTF; CDR3nt: TGCGCCACCGGGTTGACAGGGGGCATGAATGGCTACACCTTC
d_gene: -; j_gene: TRBJ1-1; v_gene: TRBV6-6; abundance: -; CDR3aa: CASSAGRLNTEAFF; CDR3nt: TGTGCCAGCAGTGCCGGACGGCTGAACACTGAAGCTTTCTTT
d_gene: -; j_gene: TRBJ1-2; v_gene: TRBV30; abundance: few; CDR3aa: CAWSVFGGNNYGYTF; CDR3nt: TGTGCCTGGAGTGTCTTCGGGGGGAACAACTATGGCTACACCTTC
d_gene: -; j_gene: TRBJ2-5; v_gene: TRBV29-1; abundance: few; CDR3aa: CSVKKSQGNQYF; CDR3nt: TGCAGCGTGAAGAAATCACAGGGCAACCAGTACTTC
d_gene: -; j_gene: TRBJ1-1; v_gene: TRBV29-1; abundance: -; CDR3aa: CSVVTGTEAFF; CDR3nt: TGCAGCGTCGTGACAGGTACTGAAGCTTTCTTT
d_gene: -; j_gene: TRBJ2-7; v_gene: TRBV29-1; abundance: -; CDR3aa: CSVDSRGRGEQYF; CDR3nt: TGCAGCGTTGATAGCCGGGGACGGGGTGAGCAGTACTTC
d_gene: -; j_gene: TRBJ2-3; v_gene: TRBV29-1; abundance: few; CDR3aa: CSVVGRSTDTQYF; CDR3nt: TGCAGCGTTGTCGGCAGAAGCACAGATACGCAGTATTTT
d_gene: TRBD2; j_gene: TRBJ2-4; v_gene: TRBV25-1; abundance: -; CDR3aa: CASSPPGRENIQYF; CDR3nt: TGTGCCAGCAGCCCTCCCGGGAGGGAAAACATTCAGTACTTC
d_gene: TRBD2; j_gene: TRBJ2-7; v_gene: TRBV7-9; abundance: few; CDR3aa: CASSRSGIEQYF; CDR3nt: TGTGCCAGCAGCCGTAGCGGGATTGAGCAGTACTTC
d_gene: -; j_gene: TRBJ1-6; v_gene: TRBV29-1; abundance: few; CDR3aa: CSARTADNSPLHF; CDR3nt: TGCAGCGCCAGGACAGCGGATAATTCACCCCTCCACTTT
d_gene: TRBD2; j_gene: TRBJ2-7; v_gene: TRBV30; abundance: -; CDR3aa: CAWNRISGVDEQYF; CDR3nt: TGTGCCTGGAACAGGATAAGCGGGGTCGACGAGCAGTACTTC
d_gene: -; j_gene: TRBJ2-3; v_gene: TRBV28; abundance: few; CDR3aa: CASSWDSTDTQYF; CDR3nt: TGTGCCAGCAGTTGGGACAGCACAGATACGCAGTATTTT
d_gene: -; j_gene: TRBJ2-1; v_gene: TRBV29-1; abundance: -; CDR3aa: CSVTKGGSSYNEQFF; CDR3nt: TGCAGCGTGACCAAGGGGGGTTCCTCCTACAATGAGCAGTTCTTC
d_gene: TRBD2; j_gene: TRBJ2-7; v_gene: TRBV29-1; abundance: -; CDR3aa: CSVEGGRAFHEQYF; CDR3nt: TGCAGCGTTGAAGGCGGGAGGGCCTTCCACGAGCAGTACTTC
d_gene: -; j_gene: TRBJ2-7; v_gene: TRBV18; abundance: -; CDR3aa: CASSLQDYEQYF; CDR3nt: TGTGCCAGCTCTCTCCAGGACTACGAGCAGTACTTC
d_gene: -; j_gene: TRBJ2-7; v_gene: TRBV6-6; abundance: -; CDR3aa: CASSSPGTLPNEQYF; CDR3nt: TGTGCCAGCAGTTCCCCCGGGACGCTCCCTAACGAGCAGTACTTC
d_gene: -; j_gene: TRBJ2-2; v_gene: TRBV5-1; abundance: -; CDR3aa: CASAQSLTGELFF; CDR3nt: TGCGCCAGCGCACAGAGTCTCACCGGGGAGCTGTTTTTT
d_gene: TRBD2; j_gene: TRBJ2-1; v_gene: TRBV29-1; abundance: few; CDR3aa: CSVISGTISYNEQFF; CDR3nt: TGCAGCGTTATTAGCGGGACTATATCCTACAATGAGCAGTTCTTC
d_gene: TRBD2; j_gene: TRBJ2-2; v_gene: TRBV11-2; abundance: -; CDR3aa: CASSALAGDTGELFF; CDR3nt: TGTGCCAGCAGCGCACTAGCGGGAGACACCGGGGAGCTGTTTTTT
d_gene: TRBD1; j_gene: TRBJ2-3; v_gene: TRBV7-6; abundance: few; CDR3aa: CASSLTGTGQYTDTQYF; CDR3nt: TGTGCCAGCAGCTTGACAGGGACAGGGCAATACACAGATACGCAGTATTTT
d_gene: -; j_gene: TRBJ1-2; v_gene: TRBV29-1; abundance: few; CDR3aa: CSVEQAHRQGYTF; CDR3nt: TGCAGCGTTGAACAGGCCCATCGGCAGGGCTACACCTTC
d_gene: -; j_gene: TRBJ2-7; v_gene: TRBV11-2; abundance: -; CDR3aa: CASSLGSVNEQYF; CDR3nt: TGTGCCAGCAGCTTAGGTAGCGTCAACGAGCAGTACTTC
d_gene: -; j_gene: TRBJ2-2; v_gene: TRBV29-1; abundance: few; CDR3aa: CSVVTGPGELFF; CDR3nt: TGCAGCGTTGTAACAGGGCCCGGGGAGCTGTTTTTT
d_gene: TRBD2; j_gene: TRBJ2-3; v_gene: TRBV29-1; abundance: -; CDR3aa: CSVGAGGGSDTQYF; CDR3nt: TGCAGCGTCGGAGCGGGAGGAGGGTCAGATACGCAGTATTTT
d_gene: TRBD2; j_gene: TRBJ2-1; v_gene: TRBV30; abundance: few; CDR3aa: CAWSVTAGGQFF; CDR3nt: TGTGCCTGGAGTGTTACCGCGGGAGGGCAGTTCTTC
d_gene: TRBD2; j_gene: TRBJ2-1; v_gene: TRBV29-1; abundance: few; CDR3aa: CSVGLAANNEQFF; CDR3nt: TGCAGCGTTGGACTAGCGGCGAACAATGAGCAGTTCTTC
d_gene: -; j_gene: TRBJ2-2; v_gene: TRBV30; abundance: -; CDR3aa: CAWSRGHSTGELFF; CDR3nt: TGTGCCTGGAGTCGGGGGCATTCCACCGGGGAGCTGTTTTTT
d_gene: TRBD1; j_gene: TRBJ2-3; v_gene: TRBV4-1; abundance: -; CDR3aa: CASSQIDRAETDTQYF; CDR3nt: TGCGCCAGCAGCCAAATTGACAGGGCCGAAACAGATACGCAGTATTTT
d_gene: TRBD2; j_gene: TRBJ2-1; v_gene: TRBV27; abundance: -; CDR3aa: CASSYGLAGGIRNEQFF; CDR3nt: TGTGCCAGCAGTTACGGACTAGCGGGAGGGATTCGCAATGAGCAGTTCTTC
d_gene: TRBD2; j_gene: TRBJ2-1; v_gene: TRBV6-6; abundance: -; CDR3aa: CASSYGTSGGNEQFF; CDR3nt: TGTGCCAGCAGTTACGGGACTAGCGGGGGGAATGAGCAGTTCTTC
d_gene: -; j_gene: TRBJ2-5; v_gene: TRBV29-1; abundance: -; CDR3aa: CSVRKAGGQLAQYF; CDR3nt: TGCAGCGTTCGAAAGGCCGGGGGGCAACTGGCCCAGTACTTC
d_gene: -; j_gene: TRBJ2-2; v_gene: TRBV14; abundance: few; CDR3aa: CASSPSRPQNTGELFF; CDR3nt: TGTGCCAGCAGCCCCTCCCGCCCACAGAACACCGGGGAGCTGTTTTTT